This T cell receptor beta chain stems from a study of blood T cell repertoires in COVID-19 (dated by TCRdb to the early 2020s). At the level of the whole study: Collaborator samples came from the United States, Italy and Spain and covered acute and convalescent phases of COVID-19. Sample metadata almost always included a de-identified subject ID, COVID-19 status, age in years and sex. The dataset comprised deeply sampled blood TCRbeta repertoires from subjects exposed to, actively infected with, or recovered from COVID-19. Where available, HLA class I and class II types were obtained from metadata supplied by the sample provider rather than from assay-based typing. The repertoires were made available in a free public database intended to serve as a resource for research on the immune response to SARS-CoV-2. Samples came from the ongoing ImmuneRACE study (first 160 participants) plus 1,254 subjects from 6 global collaborators. The prospective study material was composed of cDNA or gDNA derived from T cells, B-cell-depleted T cells, or PBMCs.

About this clone itself: This receptor's antigen is unknown. Base qualities are missing; no much larger clone stands one base away.

Broad study findings and their caveats: The amount of clinical and demographic metadata varied by source and participant and was provided uncurated.

The collaborating institutions used their own protocols to collect whole blood in K2EDTA tubes. For TCRbeta analysis, collaborators shipped samples as frozen whole blood, isolated PBMCs, or DNA extracted from either of those sample types. TCRbeta CDR3 regions were amplified from genomic DNA by means of the immunoSEQ Assay, a bias-controlled multiplex PCR. The authors' analysis ran thus. The number of nucleated cells in each sample was estimated by amplification of reference gene primers within the assay. Sequence reads were collapsed and filtered to measure the absolute abundance of every unique TCRbeta CDR3 rearrangement. For each sample, productive Simpson clonality was calculated as the square root of Simpson's diversity index across productive rearrangements. TCRdb obtained this table from immuneACCESS and retained in-frame rearrangements with V and J assigned. These tables miss some clones; where compared with another copy, unresolved V genes account for less than half of the shortfall, and the remainder is unexplained. That table is the source of V, J and clone size, and D and trimming were worked out from the DNA. The sample profile shows 9,000 to 9,500 clones; just over 85% of them were found once. Together, the top ten hold 6.5% to 8.5% of the sample.

The sequencing sample was made of peripheral blood. The clonotype was recovered from a human donor in a cohort sampled during active COVID-19.

The bases are TGCAGCGTCAAAGGGGAAAGGGAATCCTACAATGAGCAGTTCTTC. This sequence encodes CSVKGERESYNEQFF. The receptor chain draws on TRBV29-1 and TRBJ2-1; the D gene is possibly TRBD1, with 5 bases matching. CDR1 and CDR2 were assigned from the germline V gene as SQVTM and ANQGSEA. V was cut back by 6 bases and J by 1 base, leaving a gap of 16 bases between them. Counted from cysteine to phenylalanine, this CDR3 has 15 amino acids. Of all the DNA, just the CDR3 is kept, 45 bases in frame from base 1.